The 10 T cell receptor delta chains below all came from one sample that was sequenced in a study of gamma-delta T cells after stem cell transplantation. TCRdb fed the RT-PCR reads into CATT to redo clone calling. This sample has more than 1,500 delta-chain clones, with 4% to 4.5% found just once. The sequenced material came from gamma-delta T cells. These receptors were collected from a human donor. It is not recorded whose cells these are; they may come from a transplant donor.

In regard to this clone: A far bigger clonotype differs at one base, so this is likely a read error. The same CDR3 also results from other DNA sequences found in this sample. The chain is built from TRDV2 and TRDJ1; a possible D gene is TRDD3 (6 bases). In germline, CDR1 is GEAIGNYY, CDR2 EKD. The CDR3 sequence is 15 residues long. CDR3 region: CACDTMGVSTDKLIF. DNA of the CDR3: TGCGCCTGTGACACCATGGGGGTTAGTACCGATAAACTCATCTTT.

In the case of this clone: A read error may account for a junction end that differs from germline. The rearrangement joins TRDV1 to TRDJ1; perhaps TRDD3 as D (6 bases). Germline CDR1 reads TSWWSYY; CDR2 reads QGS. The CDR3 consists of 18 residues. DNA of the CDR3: TGTGCTCCTGGGGAACCATACGAATGGGGGCCCCACTCCGATAAACTCATCTTT. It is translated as CAPGEPYEWGPHSDKLIF.

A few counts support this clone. The CDR3 region is CALGEFASSDWGWGPYTDKLIF. In DNA form, the CDR3 reads TGTGCTCTTGGGGAGTTTGCTTCCTCGGACTGGGGATGGGGCCCTTACACCGATAAACTCATCTTT. The chain has TRDV1 and TRDJ1, with D perhaps TRDD3 (7 bases). The CDR3 contains 22 residues. Germline lookup yields CDR1 TSWWSYY and CDR2 QGS. V lost 3 bases to trimming and J lost 0 bases, with 32 bases between them.

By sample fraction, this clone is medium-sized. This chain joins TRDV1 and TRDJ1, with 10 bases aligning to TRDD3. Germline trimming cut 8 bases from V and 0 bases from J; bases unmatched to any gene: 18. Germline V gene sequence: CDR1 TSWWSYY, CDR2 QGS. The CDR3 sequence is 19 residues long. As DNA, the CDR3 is TGTGCTCTTCGGTCTGGATACTGGGGGATTCTACCGTACACCGATAAACTCATCTTT. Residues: CALRSGYWGILPYTDKLIF.

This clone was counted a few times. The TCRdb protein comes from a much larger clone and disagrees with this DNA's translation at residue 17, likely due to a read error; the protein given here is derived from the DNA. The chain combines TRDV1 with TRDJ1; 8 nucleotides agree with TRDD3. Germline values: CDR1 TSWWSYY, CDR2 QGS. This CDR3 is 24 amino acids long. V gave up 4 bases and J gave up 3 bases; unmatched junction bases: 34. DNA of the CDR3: TGTGCTCTTGGGGCTTTGGGCCCTCACCTACTCCTGGGGGAGACCTGGTGCTGCCCCGATAAACTCATCTTT. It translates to CALGALGPHLLLGETWCCPDKLIF.

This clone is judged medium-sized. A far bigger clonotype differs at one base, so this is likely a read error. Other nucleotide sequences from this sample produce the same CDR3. The CDR3 loop is CALGELGILPTFWGYEGTDKLIF. Here the CDR3 DNA reads TGTGCTCTTGGGGAACTAGGTATCCTTCCTACTTTCTGGGGGTACGAGGGCACCGATAAACTCATCTTT. The genes are TRDV1 and TRDJ1; 9 positions agree with TRDD2. CDR1 and CDR2 from the germline V gene are TSWWSYY and QGS. With 0 bases clipped from V and 1 base from J, the junction kept 24 bases outside the gene matches. This CDR3 has 23 amino acids.

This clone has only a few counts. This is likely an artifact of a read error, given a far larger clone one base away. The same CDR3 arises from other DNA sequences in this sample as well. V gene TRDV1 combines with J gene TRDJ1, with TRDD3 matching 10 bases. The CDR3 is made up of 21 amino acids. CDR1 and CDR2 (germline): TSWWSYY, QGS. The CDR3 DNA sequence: TGTGCCCTTGGGGAACGCTTCCTACCGTGGGGGATACCCGAGTACACCGATAAACTCATCTTT. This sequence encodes CALGERFLPWGIPEYTDKLIF.

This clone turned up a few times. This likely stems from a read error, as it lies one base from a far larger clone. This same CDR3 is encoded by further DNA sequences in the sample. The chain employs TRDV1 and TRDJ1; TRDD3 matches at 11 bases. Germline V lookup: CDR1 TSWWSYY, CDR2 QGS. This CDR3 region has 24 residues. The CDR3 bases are TGTGCCCTTGGGGAGCCACCCTTCCTCTACTGGGGGATATGGAAAGGTCGGGACACCGATAAACTCATCTTT. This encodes CALGEPPFLYWGIWKGRDTDKLIF.

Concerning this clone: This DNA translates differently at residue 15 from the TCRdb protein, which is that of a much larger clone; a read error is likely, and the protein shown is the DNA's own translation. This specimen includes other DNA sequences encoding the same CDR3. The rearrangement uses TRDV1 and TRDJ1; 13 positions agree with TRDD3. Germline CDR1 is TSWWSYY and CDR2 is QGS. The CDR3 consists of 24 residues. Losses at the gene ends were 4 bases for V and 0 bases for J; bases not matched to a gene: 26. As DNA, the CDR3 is TGTGCTCTTGGGGCATTAATTTCTTCCAGTACTGGGGGATACGCGGGGGCGTACACCGATAAACTCATCTTT. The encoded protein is CALGALISSSTGGYAGAYTDKLIF.

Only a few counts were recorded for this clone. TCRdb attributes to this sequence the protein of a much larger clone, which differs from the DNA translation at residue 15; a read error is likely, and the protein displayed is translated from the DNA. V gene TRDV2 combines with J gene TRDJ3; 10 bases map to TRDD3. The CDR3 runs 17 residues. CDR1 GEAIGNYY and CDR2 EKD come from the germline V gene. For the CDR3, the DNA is TGTGCCTGTGACATTGGGGGATACCCCTGGGACACCCGACAGGTGTTTTTC. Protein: CACDIGGYPWDTRQVFF.